These 4 T cell receptor beta chains share one sample of origin, sequenced in a study of early T cells in non-severe SARS-CoV-2 infection. In TCRdb, the 5' RACE reads were re-called with MiXCR into one record per CDR3 protein. Of tens of thousands of distinct CDR3 sequences listed, less than 20% are singletons. The material sequenced was whole blood. These receptor sequences come from an adult who was a healthcare worker with PCR-confirmed SARS-CoV-2 infection or an uninfected control (not recorded which).

This clonotype was detected a few times. The genes are TRBV7-3 and TRBJ1-1, with D tentatively TRBD1 (5 bases). The CDR3 totals 15 residues. V dropped 2 bases and J dropped 1 base, with 11 bases sitting between them. CDR1 is SGHTA, CDR2 FQGTGA, per germline. The CDR3 coding sequence is TGTGCCAGCAGCTTACAGGGTGGTCGGAACACTGAAGCTTTCTTT. As protein: CASSLQGGRNTEAFF.

This clonotype was counted only a few times. The chain uses TRBV7-9 and TRBJ1-1; D is possibly TRBD1 (5 bases). This CDR3 spans 13 amino acids. Trimming removed 5 bases from V and 7 bases from J, with 14 bases in between. Germline V gene lookup returns CDR1 SEHNR and CDR2 FQNEAQ (reference sequence). The CDR3 region has the DNA TGTGCCAGCAGCCCGGGACTCCTGTTTGAAGCTTTCTTT. Amino acids: CASSPGLLFEAFF.

V and J are TRBV2 and TRBJ1-1, with 10 positions matching TRBD1. This CDR3 region has 14 residues. Trimming at V came to 5 bases and at J to 4 bases, leaving 4 bases not matched to a gene. Germline V gives CDR1 SNHLY, CDR2 FYNNEI. The CDR3 DNA is TGTGCCAGCAGTCTGACAGGGGGCGGCACTGAAGCTTTCTTT. It is translated as CASSLTGGGTEAFF.

This clonotype was detected only a few times. The chain recombines TRBV9 with TRBJ2-7, with 9 bases lining up with TRBD2. Germline V CDR1 and CDR2: SGDLS, YYNGEE. The CDR3 loop spans 14 amino acids. The J segment lost 3 bases and the V segment lost 4 bases, leaving 5 bases of the junction unmatched. CDR3 bases: TGTGCCAGCAGCCCCCGGCGGGAGGGCTACGAGCAGTACTTC. Encoded protein: CASSPRREGYEQYF.